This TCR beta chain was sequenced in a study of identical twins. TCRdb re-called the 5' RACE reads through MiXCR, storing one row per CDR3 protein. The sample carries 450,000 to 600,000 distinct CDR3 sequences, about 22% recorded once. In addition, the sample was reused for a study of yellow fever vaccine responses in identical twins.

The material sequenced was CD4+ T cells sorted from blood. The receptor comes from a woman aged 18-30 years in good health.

CDR3 coding DNA: TGTGCCACCAGCGAACAGAGGGCCATGGATGAGCAGTTCTTC. Its protein product is CATSEQRAMDEQFF. The chain has TRBV15 and TRBJ2-1; a weak D match, TRBD2 (5 bases). Germline V gives CDR1 LNHNV, CDR2 YYDKDF (reference sequence). V shed 5 bases and J shed 8 bases, with 16 bases lying between them. The CDR3 is made up of 14 amino acids.